This TCR beta chain was recorded in a study of shared clonotypes between healthy human individuals. Study as a whole: Per donor, CD8 memory used one plate, CD8 naive used two, CD4 memory used three and CD4 naive used three.

Germline V gene sequence: CDR1 MNHNS, CDR2 SASEGT. CDR3 size: 14 residues. Trimming removed 4 bases from V and 6 bases from J; junction bases left unmatched: 4. The method was immunoSEQ multiplex PCR; TCRdb's version includes in-frame clones alone and lacks a portion of them. The sample has about 980,000 clones; more than 75% are singletons. This clone appeared a few times. The sequence derives from a man younger than 35 in good health. Sequenced material: memory CD4+ T cells sorted from blood. Sample subset: CD45RA-negative fraction. This sequence joins TRBV6-1 and TRBJ2-1, with 9 bases aligning to TRBD2. The CDR3 protein is CASSGGGRANEQFF. The CDR3 DNA reads as TGTGCCAGCAGTGGGGGCGGGAGGGCCAATGAGCAGTTCTTC.